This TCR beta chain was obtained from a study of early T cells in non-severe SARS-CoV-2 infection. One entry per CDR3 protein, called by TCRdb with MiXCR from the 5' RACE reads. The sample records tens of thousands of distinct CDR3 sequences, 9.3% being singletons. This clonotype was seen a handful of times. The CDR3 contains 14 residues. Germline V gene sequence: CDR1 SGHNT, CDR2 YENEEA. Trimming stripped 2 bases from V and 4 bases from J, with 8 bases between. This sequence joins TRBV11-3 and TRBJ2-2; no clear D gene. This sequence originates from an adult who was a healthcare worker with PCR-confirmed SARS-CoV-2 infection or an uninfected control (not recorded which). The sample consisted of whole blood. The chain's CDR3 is CASSLNSVTGELFF. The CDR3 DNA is TGTGCCAGCAGCTTAAACTCCGTCACCGGGGAGCTGTTTTTT.